What follows are 27 T cell receptor beta chains derived from one specimen sequenced in a study of neurological immune-mediated disorders. TCRdb re-called the 5' RACE reads through MiXCR, storing one row per CDR3 protein. This sample carries 39,000 or so distinct CDR3 sequences, 4% to 5.5% of them seen once, and the ten largest clones take approximately 8.8%. The specimen sequenced was CD4+ T cells from blood. These receptors all come from a man younger than 35 in good health.

This clonotype has ten or more counts. The chain couples TRBV5-1 to TRBJ2-1; 12 nucleotides match TRBD2. CDR3 length equals 15 residues. With V trimmed by 1 base and J by 7 bases, 3 bases remained unmatched. Germline lookup yields CDR1 SGHRS and CDR2 YFSETQ. The CDR3 sequence: CASSLMTSGGNEQFF. For the CDR3, the DNA is TGCGCCAGCAGCTTGATGACTAGCGGGGGAAATGAGCAGTTCTTC.

This clonotype showed up many times. V and J are TRBV18 and TRBJ1-2; TRBD1 is a possible D gene (6 bases). This CDR3 is 14 amino acids long. Germline values: CDR1 KGHSH, CDR2 LQKENI. Trimming pared 3 bases from V and 6 bases from J, leaving 14 bases between. CDR3 in DNA: TGTGCCAGCTCACCTGCCTCAGGGGCCCATGGCTACACCTTC. This encodes CASSPASGAHGYTF.

At least ten counts were recorded for this clonotype. The chain joins TRBV20-1 to TRBJ1-1, with D perhaps matching TRBD1 (6 bases). V dropped 6 bases and J dropped 1 base, with 9 bases sitting between them. This CDR3 is built from 12 residues. Germline V gives CDR1 DFQATT, CDR2 SNEGSKA (reference sequence). CDR3 sequence reads: CSALQGNTEAFF. As DNA, the CDR3 is TGCAGTGCCCTACAGGGGAACACTGAAGCTTTCTTT.

This sequence joins TRBV15 and TRBJ2-7; D gene unclear. Trimming pared 0 bases from V and 3 bases from J, leaving 6 bases between. Germline-derived CDR1 and CDR2 are LNHNV and YYDKDF (reference sequence). This CDR3 is 13 amino acids long. CDR3 sequence: CATSRDLSYEQYF. DNA of the CDR3: TGTGCCACCAGCAGAGATCTCAGCTACGAGCAGTACTTC.

Many counts were recorded for this clonotype. This chain connects TRBV7-9 to TRBJ1-5, with 7 bases matching TRBD1. CDR1 SEHNR and CDR2 FQNEAQ come from the germline V gene (reference sequence). The junction had 2 bases not matched to a gene; V was cut back by 4 bases and J by 5 bases. The CDR3 extends over 13 amino acids. The CDR3 DNA reads TGTGCCAGCAGCTCCCAGGGGGATCAGCCCCAGCATTTT. This encodes CASSSQGDQPQHF.

This clonotype was detected ten times or more. V and J are TRBV7-2 and TRBJ2-7; weak D call: TRBD2 (6 bases). The germline V gene encodes CDR1 SGHTA and CDR2 FQGNSA. Trimming took off 7 bases at V and 2 bases at J, with 15 bases between the two ends. The CDR3 has 14 amino acids. In DNA form, the CDR3 reads TGTGCCAGCAAGAGGGAGGTCAGGGCCTACGAGCAGTACTTC. Protein: CASKREVRAYEQYF.

This clonotype was observed at least ten times. The chain couples TRBV19 to TRBJ1-5; D gene unclear. The CDR3 is 16 amino acids. V was cut by 5 bases and J by 0 bases, with 14 bases left in between. CDR1 is LNHDA and CDR2 is SQIVND in the germline V gene (reference sequence). This CDR3 is CASSWRHTHSNQPQHF. The CDR3 nucleotides read TGTGCCAGTAGTTGGCGGCATACGCATAGCAATCAGCCCCAGCATTTT.

This clonotype was seen at least ten times. V gene TRBV25-1 combines with J gene TRBJ1-1, with 8 bases that match TRBD1. The germline V gene encodes CDR1 MGHDK and CDR2 SYGVNS. V was clipped by 7 bases and J by 4 bases; unmatched bases: 17. CDR3 size: 17 residues. The CDR3 reads CASTPAPGGEGSTEAFF. The CDR3 region has the DNA TGTGCCAGCACCCCAGCGCCAGGGGGCGAGGGCAGCACTGAAGCTTTCTTT.

This clonotype appeared many times. The gene calls are TRBV6-2 or TRBV6-3 and TRBJ2-3; no firm D call. The CDR3 length is 13 residues. Trimming removed 6 bases at V and 0 bases at J, with 7 bases between. Germline CDR1 is MNHEY and CDR2 is SVGEGT. CDR3 in amino acids: CASRQTSTDTQYF. CDR3 DNA sequence: TGTGCCAGCAGACAGACTAGCACAGATACGCAGTATTTT.

This clonotype was seen ten or more times. This chain joins TRBV7-2 and TRBJ1-1; D is unclear. Germline V gene data show CDR1 as SGHTA and CDR2 as FQGNSA. Trimming removed 4 bases from V and 2 bases from J, with 8 bases in between. The CDR3 extends over 13 amino acids. The CDR3 region has the DNA TGTGCCAGCAGCTCCCAACCTAACACTGAAGCTTTCTTT. Its protein is CASSSQPNTEAFF.

There are many counts of this clonotype. The chain couples TRBV7-2 to TRBJ1-5; D is possibly TRBD1 (5 bases). CDR1 is SGHTA, CDR2 FQGNSA, per germline. Trimming stripped 3 bases from V and 1 base from J, with 10 bases between. This CDR3 spans 15 amino acids. The CDR3 nucleotides read TGTGCCAGCAGCTTTAGGTGGGGCAGCAATCAGCCCCAGCATTTT. It is translated as CASSFRWGSNQPQHF.

This clonotype was recorded at least ten times. The V and J genes are TRBV20-1 and TRBJ2-5, with 11 bases matching TRBD1. The length of the CDR3 is 15 residues. CDR1 is DFQATT and CDR2 is SNEGSKA in the germline V gene (reference sequence). Losses at the gene ends were 2 bases for V and 4 bases for J; bases not matched to a gene: 6. CDR3 sequence: CSARRTGGMVETQYF. The DNA of the CDR3 is TGCAGTGCTAGAAGGACAGGGGGCATGGTAGAGACCCAGTACTTC.

The sample holds many counts of this clonotype. The CDR3 is CASSPSEDTEAFF. CDR3 DNA sequence: TGTGCCAGCTCACCCTCTGAAGACACTGAAGCTTTCTTT. The chain links TRBV18 to TRBJ1-1; D unresolved. Germline CDR1 reads KGHSH; CDR2 reads LQKENI. This CDR3 comprises 13 residues. V shed 3 bases and J shed 3 bases, with 8 bases lying between them.

The table lists this clonotype with many counts. The V and J genes are TRBV20-1 and TRBJ2-3, with D possibly TRBD2 on 5 matching bases. In germline, CDR1 is DFQATT, CDR2 SNEGSKA (reference sequence). Trimming removed 3 bases from V and 4 bases from J, with 23 bases in between. The CDR3 spans 17 residues. CDR3 in amino acids: CSASPSGGRTWADTQYF. DNA of the CDR3: TGCAGTGCTAGCCCCTCGGGTGGCAGGACTTGGGCAGATACGCAGTATTTT.

This clonotype has a count of ten or more. This sequence joins TRBV5-1 and TRBJ2-7; D tentatively reads TRBD1 or TRBD2 (5 bases each). The CDR3 runs 15 residues. The V gene lost 3 bases and the J gene lost 6 bases, with 19 bases spanning the gap. Germline CDR1 is SGHRS and CDR2 is YFSETQ. This chain's CDR3 is CASSSGPTIPGEQYF. Written as DNA, the CDR3 is TGCGCCAGCAGCTCGGGACCAACCATCCCGGGCGAGCAGTACTTC.

This clonotype has a count of ten or more. A much larger clone differs from this one at a single base, so this may be a read error. The genes are TRBV10-1 and TRBJ2-3, with D perhaps TRBD1 or TRBD2 (5 bases each). Germline CDR1 and CDR2: WNHNN and SYGVQD (reference sequence). Trimming cost V 6 bases and J 3 bases, with 7 bases left between them. CDR3 length: 12 residues. Here the CDR3 reads CASRGETDTQYF. The CDR3 nucleotides are TGCGCCAGCAGAGGGGAGACAGATACGCAGTATTTT.

This clonotype was seen repeatedly, ten times or more. The chain joins TRBV6-1 to TRBJ2-3; D could derive from TRBD1 or TRBD2 (6 bases each). The CDR3 sequence is 14 residues long. Germline-derived CDR1 and CDR2 are MNHNS and SASEGT. Trimming took 8 bases from V and 4 from J, leaving 16 bases between them. The CDR3 is CASLVTGAADTQYF. CDR3 sequence (DNA): TGTGCCAGCCTGGTAACGGGGGCGGCAGATACGCAGTATTTT.

This clonotype was found many times. This chain links TRBV6-5 with TRBJ1-3; D unclear. V lost 2 bases to trimming and J lost 0 bases, with 8 bases between them. The germline V gene has CDR1 MNHEY and CDR2 SVGAGI. This CDR3 contains 15 residues. The CDR3 sequence: CASSYDSRSGNTIYF. DNA of the CDR3: TGTGCCAGCAGTTACGACTCCCGCTCTGGAAACACCATATATTTT.

This clonotype was recorded many times. This rearrangement joins TRBV12-3 or TRBV12-4 to TRBJ1-1; D is uncertain. Trimming stripped 8 bases from V and 1 base from J, with 8 bases between. This CDR3 is 12 amino acids long. CDR3 residues: CASRRSNTEAFF. For the CDR3, the DNA is TGTGCCAGCCGTAGATCGAACACTGAAGCTTTCTTT.

This clonotype was recorded many times. The V call is TRBV6-5, the J call TRBJ1-1; unclear D gene. Germline assignment: CDR1 MNHEY and CDR2 SVGAGI. This CDR3 contains 12 residues. The V end lost 2 bases, the J end lost 8 bases, and 9 bases lay between the germline ends. The CDR3 DNA reads TGTGCCAGCAGTTACAACGGCAGAGAAGCTTTCTTT. Translating it yields CASSYNGREAFF.

The table lists this clonotype with many counts. The J gene is TRBJ1-5, the V gene TRBV20-1, with D perhaps matching TRBD1 (6 bases). Looked up from germline, CDR1 is DFQATT and CDR2 is SNEGSKA (reference sequence). The CDR3 has 14 residues. Deletions cut 3 bases from V and 1 base from J, with 10 bases between. The CDR3 is CSASNQGSNQPQHF. As DNA, the CDR3 is TGCAGTGCTAGTAACCAGGGGAGCAATCAGCCCCAGCATTTT.

This clonotype was seen at least ten times. The chain recombines TRBV7-9 with TRBJ1-1; D not resolved. Germline lookup yields CDR1 SEHNR and CDR2 FQNEAQ (reference sequence). V was pared by 0 bases and J by 4 bases, with 12 bases between. The CDR3 consists of 15 residues. CDR3 in amino acids: CASSLALGGSTEAFF. The CDR3 DNA reads as TGTGCCAGCAGCTTAGCGCTGGGAGGGAGCACTGAAGCTTTCTTT.

There are many counts of this clonotype. J is TRBJ1-1 and V is TRBV18; D unresolved. CDR3 length: 14 residues. Germline V gene sequence: CDR1 KGHSH, CDR2 LQKENI. Between the trimmed V and J ends, which lost 3 bases and 0 bases, there was a span of 8 bases. CDR3 coding DNA: TGTGCCAGCTCACCGAACAGTTTGAACACTGAAGCTTTCTTT. Translating it yields CASSPNSLNTEAFF.

This clonotype was counted many times. J is TRBJ2-7 and V is TRBV9; 8 nucleotides agree with TRBD1. V dropped 0 bases and J dropped 9; count of bases not matched to a gene: 8. The germline V gene has CDR1 SGDLS and CDR2 YYNGEE. This CDR3 spans 14 amino acids. The CDR3 loop reads CASSVEDRVSGQYF. Here the CDR3 DNA reads TGTGCCAGCAGCGTAGAGGACAGGGTCTCCGGGCAGTACTTC.

This clonotype was detected many times. V usage is TRBV5-1 and J usage is TRBJ2-2, with D possibly TRBD2 on 6 matching bases. This CDR3 is 19 amino acids long. Germline CDR1 SGHRS, CDR2 YFSETQ. Trimming took off 4 bases at V and 0 bases at J, with 22 bases between the two ends. The CDR3, as DNA: TGCGCCAGCAGCCCTCCCTACGGAAGCGGGCCATCGAACACCGGGGAGCTGTTTTTT. Translated: CASSPPYGSGPSNTGELFF.

There are many counts of this clonotype. V gene TRBV5-6 combines with J gene TRBJ1-2; possible D gene TRBD1, 6 bases. Germline V lookup: CDR1 SGHDT, CDR2 YYEEEE. The length of the CDR3 is 18 residues. V shed 0 bases and J shed 1 base, with 19 bases lying between them. The CDR3 DNA reads as TGTGCCAGCAGCTTGGAAATACAGGGACTCCTTTTTAACTATGGCTACACCTTC. It translates to CASSLEIQGLLFNYGYTF.

This clonotype was seen repeatedly, ten times or more. The chain employs TRBV5-6 and TRBJ2-3; TRBD2 agrees at 8 bases. The germline V gene encodes CDR1 SGHDT and CDR2 YYEEEE. The CDR3 spans 13 residues. The J segment lost 6 bases and the V segment lost 4 bases, leaving 4 bases of the junction unmatched. CDR3 bases: TGTGCCAGCAGCCTACGGGGGGGGGATACGCAGTATTTT. Its protein product is CASSLRGGDTQYF.